This entry lists 19 T cell receptor beta chains sequenced from one sample in a study of blood T cell repertoires in COVID-19. Data came from immunoSEQ multiplex PCR; TCRdb stores just in-frame clones and leaves some out. This sample has 290,000 or so clones, with 65% to 90% found just once. The sequenced material came from peripheral blood. Receptors originate from a man in his forties or fifties with active or convalescent COVID-19.

The V call is TRBV19, the J call TRBJ2-5, with a tentative D call TRBD2 (5 bases). CDR3 size: 14 residues. Trimming shortened V by 1 base and J by 5 bases, and 11 bases separated the two germline ends. Germline V CDR1 and CDR2: LNHDA, SQIVND (reference sequence). The CDR3 DNA is TGTGCCAGTAGTATAGGCGAGCGAGGGGAGACCCAGTACTTC. Amino acid sequence: CASSIGERGETQYF.

This clone was seen a few times. This sample includes further DNA sequences coding for the same CDR3. The chain carries TRBV19 and TRBJ2-1, with D perhaps matching TRBD2 (5 bases). CDR1 and CDR2 (germline): LNHDA, SQIVND (reference sequence). The germline V and J ends were trimmed by 2 bases and 6 bases, with 5 bases remaining between them. The CDR3 runs 12 residues. The chain's CDR3 is CASSIRGNEQFF. The CDR3 DNA sequence: TGTGCCAGTAGTATACGGGGCAATGAGCAGTTCTTC.

J is TRBJ1-6 and V is TRBV27; D may be TRBD1 (6 bases). The CDR3 is 15 residues long. Germline V gene data show CDR1 as MNHEY and CDR2 as SMNVEV (reference sequence). V was cut by 2 bases and J by 7 bases, with 12 bases left in between. In DNA, the CDR3 is TGTGCCAGCAGTTTACAACAGGGAACAAATTCACCCCTCCACTTT. Translation gives CASSLQQGTNSPLHF.

This chain connects TRBV7-3 to TRBJ1-1; TRBD1 might be the D (6 bases). CDR1 is SGHTA, CDR2 FQGTGA, per germline. The CDR3 sequence is 15 residues long. V was pared by 1 base and J by 1 base, with 10 bases between. The CDR3 region has the DNA TGTGCCAGCAGCTTAAGCGCGACAGGGAACACTGAAGCTTTCTTT. Amino acid sequence: CASSLSATGNTEAFF.

The gene calls are TRBV5-1 and TRBJ2-2; 7 bases fit TRBD2. Trimming removed 3 bases from V and 4 bases from J; junction bases left unmatched: 6. The length of the CDR3 is 15 residues. Germline V lookup: CDR1 SGHRS, CDR2 YFSETQ. The CDR3 loop reads CASSWEGLTTGELFF. CDR3 DNA sequence: TGCGCCAGCAGCTGGGAGGGACTAACCACCGGGGAGCTGTTTTTT.

The chain combines TRBV5-4 with TRBJ2-5; TRBD1 might be the D (5 bases). The CDR3 extends over 16 amino acids. Germline-derived CDR1 and CDR2 are SGHNT and YYREEE (reference sequence). The germline V and J ends were trimmed by 2 bases and 1 base, with 15 bases remaining between them. The CDR3 DNA follows: TGTGCCAGCAGCTTTGCGTTCGGGCAGGGCCAAGAGACCCAGTACTTC. Translated, it gives CASSFAFGQGQETQYF.

The CDR3 loop reads CASRRPGTGLSPLHF. In DNA, the CDR3 is TGTGCCAGCAGGAGGCCCGGGACAGGGCTTTCACCCCTCCACTTT. J is TRBJ1-6 and V is TRBV28, with TRBD1 matching 9 bases. The CDR3 is 15 amino acids. Germline values: CDR1 MDHEN, CDR2 SYDVKM. V lost 6 bases and J lost 9; bases outside the gene matches: 9.

V and J are TRBV7-3 and TRBJ1-1, with a possible D match to TRBD1 (5 bases). CDR1 and CDR2 from the germline V gene are SGHTA and FQGTGA. The CDR3 has 15 residues. The V end lost 0 bases, the J end lost 1 base, and 9 bases lay between the germline ends. As DNA, the CDR3 is TGTGCCAGCAGCTTAACAAGGGGCCAGAACACTGAAGCTTTCTTT. It yields the protein CASSLTRGQNTEAFF.

The gene calls are TRBV28 and TRBJ2-5; 8 nucleotides align to TRBD1. There are 17 residues in the CDR3. J was trimmed by 2 bases and V by 6 bases; bases with no gene match: 14. Germline lookup yields CDR1 MDHEN and CDR2 SYDVKM. Written as DNA, the CDR3 is TGTGCCAGCAGAGGTGGTTTGGGCGGACAGGGACAAGAGACCCAGTACTTC. This translates into CASRGGLGGQGQETQYF.

The chain employs TRBV5-4 and TRBJ2-7; a weak D match, TRBD2 (6 bases). This CDR3 is 13 amino acids long. V was cut by 4 bases and J by 7 bases, with 15 bases left in between. Germline CDR1 and CDR2: SGHNT and YYREEE (reference sequence). CDR3 protein: CASSPFAGREQYF. The CDR3 nucleotides read TGTGCCAGCAGCCCCTTTGCGGGAAGGGAGCAGTACTTC.

This clone was counted only a few times. Here the CDR3 reads CASGFEAPGELFF. The CDR3 nucleotides are TGTGCTAGTGGTTTCGAGGCCCCCGGGGAGCTGTTTTTT. The chain recombines TRBV12-5 with TRBJ2-2; D is ambiguous. Between the trimmed V and J ends, which lost 3 bases and 6 bases, there was a span of 8 bases. CDR1 is LGHNT and CDR2 is FRNRAP in the germline V gene. CDR3 length equals 13 residues.

The chain combines TRBV5-1 with TRBJ2-3, with 7 bases that match TRBD2. J lost 4 bases, V lost 4 bases, and 9 bases had no gene match. Germline CDR1 and CDR2: SGHRS and YFSETQ. This CDR3 has 15 residues. CDR3 in amino acids: CASSRGGISADTQYF. The CDR3 bases are TGCGCCAGCAGCCGGGGAGGGATATCTGCAGATACGCAGTATTTT.

This rearrangement joins TRBV5-4 to TRBJ2-7; D might be TRBD2 (6 bases). Germline V gene lookup returns CDR1 SGHNT and CDR2 YYREEE (reference sequence). The length of the CDR3 is 17 residues. V lost 5 bases and J lost 1, with 22 bases in between. The CDR3 bases are TGTGCCAGCAGTCCAAGGAGGGGACCGACTATTTCCTACGAGCAGTACTTC. This codes for CASSPRRGPTISYEQYF.

The chain employs TRBV27 and TRBJ2-5; 8 nucleotides agree with TRBD2. From germline, CDR1 is MNHEY and CDR2 SMNVEV (reference sequence). After removal of 3 bases from V and 2 bases from J, the junction contained 5 bases not matched to a gene. This CDR3 has 15 amino acids. Written as DNA, the CDR3 is TGTGCCAGCAGTTTGGTCGGGAGGGTACAAGAGACCCAGTACTTC. Protein product: CASSLVGRVQETQYF.

V usage is TRBV7-2 and J usage is TRBJ1-3; D is unresolved. This CDR3 region has 16 residues. Trimming removed 2 bases at V and 0 bases at J, with 11 bases between. Germline CDR1 and CDR2: SGHTA and FQGNSA. The CDR3 loop is CASSLNGLTSGNTIYF. The CDR3 DNA sequence: TGTGCCAGCAGCTTAAATGGCCTCACCTCTGGAAACACCATATATTTT. Complete variable domain (other parts from reference TRBV7-2 and TRBJ1-3): GAGVSQSPSNKVTEKGKDVELRCDPISGHTALYWYRQSLGQGLEFLIYFQGNSAPDKSGLPSDRFSAERTGGSVSTLTIQRTQQEDSAVYLCASSLNGLTSGNTIYFGEGSWLTVV.

This clone was counted once. Other DNA sequences in the sample encode the same CDR3. The chain has TRBV11-2 and TRBJ1-3; TRBD1 aligns across 7 bases. The CDR3 consists of 14 residues. From germline, CDR1 is SGHAT and CDR2 FQNNGV. The V segment lost 5 bases and the J segment 0 bases; nucleotides outside the gene matches: 1. CDR3 residues: CASSPGGSGNTIYF. The DNA for the CDR3 is TGTGCCAGCAGCCCAGGGGGCTCTGGAAACACCATATATTTT.

This clone was counted once. The CDR3 coding sequence is TGCAGCGCCCACGCGGGACTGCTGAACACTGAAGCTTTCTTT. Its protein product is CSAHAGLLNTEAFF. This chain connects TRBV29-1 to TRBJ1-1, with D perhaps TRBD1 (5 bases). V was trimmed by 7 bases and J by 0 bases, leaving 15 bases between them. Germline V CDR1 and CDR2: SQVTM, ANQGSEA. This CDR3 region has 14 residues.

The V and J genes are TRBV27 and TRBJ2-7; tentative D call: TRBD2 (6 bases). Trimming removed 6 bases from V and 0 bases from J, with 18 bases in between. CDR3 length equals 16 residues. CDR1 is MNHEY and CDR2 is SMNVEV in the germline V gene (reference sequence). The CDR3 sequence is CASSPSSGGFSYEQYF. The CDR3 DNA sequence: TGTGCCAGCAGCCCCTCCTCCGGGGGTTTCTCCTACGAGCAGTACTTC.

V is TRBV4-1 and J is TRBJ1-2; D remains ambiguous. The CDR3 is 17 amino acids. CDR1 and CDR2 from the germline V gene are MGHRA and YSYEKL. The germline V and J ends were trimmed by 1 base and 2 bases, with 17 bases remaining between them. Written as DNA, the CDR3 is TGCGCCAGCAGCCAAGCCCGGGAAGGGAACGCGAACTATGGCTACACCTTC. This codes for CASSQAREGNANYGYTF.